This T cell receptor beta chain derives from a study of cytomegalovirus exposure and HLA in healthy donors. Turning to the study itself: Some 91 million unique TCRs from HLA-typed donors were held in an early release of data. Study-wide findings and caveats: Researchers reported from a later analysis that most CMV-associated TCR beta chains appeared HLA-restricted. One variant, a missense change in DCLRE1C, was linked in a later analysis to TCR beta V- and J-gene trimming. An ancestry cluster, one associated with Asian ancestry, reportedly showed fewer N-insertions than the approximately 670-donor mean in a later analysis.

A word on this clone: Its antigen remains unidentified.

V lost 3 bases, J lost 5 bases, and 9 bases lay in between. Germline lookup yields CDR1 SGHDT and CDR2 YYEEEE. The CDR3 is made up of 12 amino acids. PCR amplification relied on 60 Vbeta primers (plus 13 Jbeta primers). Repertoires were generated with immunoSEQ multiplex PCR, while TCRdb's copy carries only in-frame clones and drops some. The top ten clones hold around 2.4% of a sample with about 180,000 clones, around 80% of them seen once. Sequencing was carried out using PBMCs. The J gene is TRBJ2-7, the V gene TRBV5-6, with a possible D match to TRBD2 (5 bases). The sequence was obtained from a woman in her thirties in good health and CMV-seronegative. The chain's CDR3 is CASSSAGDEQYF. The CDR3, as DNA: TGTGCCAGCAGCTCGGCCGGGGACGAGCAGTACTTC.